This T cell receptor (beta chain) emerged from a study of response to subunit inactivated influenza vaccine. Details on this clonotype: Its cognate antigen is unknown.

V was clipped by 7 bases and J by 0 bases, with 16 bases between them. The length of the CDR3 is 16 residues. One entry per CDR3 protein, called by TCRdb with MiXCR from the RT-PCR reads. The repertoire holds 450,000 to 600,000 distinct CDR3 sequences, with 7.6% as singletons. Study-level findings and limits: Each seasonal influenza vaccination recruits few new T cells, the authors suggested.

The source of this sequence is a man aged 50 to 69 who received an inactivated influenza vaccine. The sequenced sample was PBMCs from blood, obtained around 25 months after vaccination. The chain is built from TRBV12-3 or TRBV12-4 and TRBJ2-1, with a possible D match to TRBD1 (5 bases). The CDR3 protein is CASTLGEWSSYNEQFF. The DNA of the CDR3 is TGTGCCAGCACGCTAGGGGAATGGAGCTCCTACAATGAGCAGTTCTTC.